A selection of T cell receptor beta chains follows, all from one sample in a study of human T cells and chemical hapten exposure. TCRdb re-called the RACE reads with MiXCR, one entry per CDR3 protein. The sample carries about 110,000 distinct CDR3 sequences, about 12% recorded once. The sample in question was whole blood, obtained in connection with sensitization to the hapten diphenylcyclopropenone (DPC). These receptors were taken from a woman aged 50 to 60 with alopecia areata. Some clones in this sample may be carry-over from other donors' samples. Both conserved end residues are part of each CDR3. The D gene is left open where the match is weak. Clone size is not always given. Where it is, it says once, few, many or a class for expanded clones.

many,TRBJ1-4,-,TRBV7-8,CASSTYRLRAEKLFF,TGTGCCAGCAGCACATACAGGCTTAGGGCTGAAAAACTGTTTTTT
many,TRBJ2-3,-,TRBV29-1,CSVGAGFFTDTQYF,TGCAGCGTTGGGGCAGGATTCTTCACAGATACGCAGTATTTT
-,TRBJ1-6,TRBD1,TRBV6-2/TRBV6-3,CASMVRQGNSPLHF,TGTGCCAGCATGGTTCGACAGGGAAATTCACCCCTCCACTTT
-,TRBJ2-7,TRBD1,TRBV11-1,CASSPRTGVGEQYF,TGTGCCAGCAGCCCCCGGACAGGGGTCGGCGAGCAGTACTTC
few,TRBJ1-6,TRBD1,TRBV7-9,CASRDREHSPLHF,TGTGCCAGCAGGGACAGGGAACATTCACCCCTCCACTTT
-,TRBJ2-2,-,TRBV7-6,CASSRSGSNTGELFF,TGTGCCAGCAGCCGATCAGGGTCGAACACCGGGGAGCTGTTTTTT
many,TRBJ2-7,TRBD1,TRBV20-1,CSAYGTGNTYEQYF,TGCAGTGCTTATGGGACAGGGAATACCTACGAGCAGTACTTC
-,TRBJ2-7,TRBD1,TRBV20-1,CSADREISYEQYF,TGCAGTGCGGACAGGGAAATATCCTACGAGCAGTACTTC
few,TRBJ1-1,-,TRBV5-5,CASSLEGVGEAFF,TGTGCCAGCAGCTTGGAGGGGGTCGGTGAAGCTTTCTTT
many,TRBJ2-7,-,TRBV20-1,CSAPMGGPYNEQYF,TGCAGTGCTCCTATGGGGGGCCCGTATAACGAGCAGTACTTC
-,TRBJ1-2,TRBD1,TRBV18,CASSDRGNYGYTF,TGTGCCAGCTCGGACAGGGGAAACTATGGCTACACCTTC
-,TRBJ2-3,-,TRBV6-6,CASSSQGPPDTQYF,TGTGCCAGCAGTTCACAGGGTCCCCCAGATACGCAGTATTTT
few,TRBJ1-1,-,TRBV6-1,CASSAKPEVEAFF,TGTGCCAGCAGTGCCAAGCCGGAGGTAGAAGCTTTCTTT
-,TRBJ2-4,-,TRBV2,CASSAFRTSVIQYF,TGTGCCAGCAGTGCGTTCCGGACGTCGGTGATTCAGTACTTC
few,TRBJ2-1,TRBD2,TRBV3-1,CASSKRLAGVFYEQFF,TGTGCCAGCAGCAAGCGACTAGCGGGAGTTTTCTATGAGCAGTTCTTC
many,TRBJ1-4,-,TRBV14,CASSPRHTNEKLFF,TGTGCCAGCAGCCCTCGACATACTAATGAAAAACTGTTTTTT
many,TRBJ2-7,-,TRBV18,CASSPQQSYEQYF,TGTGCCAGCTCACCACAACAGTCCTACGAGCAGTACTTC
many,TRBJ1-1,-,TRBV29-1,CSGMNTEAFF,TGCAGTGGGATGAACACTGAAGCTTTCTTT
few,TRBJ2-7,TRBD1,TRBV2,CASSEGDRTYEQYF,TGTGCCAGCAGTGAGGGGGACAGGACGTACGAGCAGTACTTC
many,TRBJ1-1,TRBD1,TRBV5-4,CASRQQGGTEAFF,TGTGCCAGCAGGCAGCAGGGGGGCACTGAAGCTTTCTTT
few,TRBJ1-6,-,TRBV20-1,CSAGSSGGANNSPLHF,TGCAGTGCTGGCTCCTCGGGCGGGGCAAATAATTCACCCCTCCACTTT
many,TRBJ1-1,-,TRBV18,CASSPGSGKTEAFF,TGTGCCAGCTCCCCCGGTTCGGGAAAGACTGAAGCTTTCTTT
many,TRBJ2-6,-,TRBV29-1,CSVDSPNSGANVLTF,TGCAGCGTTGACAGCCCCAACTCTGGGGCCAACGTCCTGACTTTC
few,TRBJ1-2,-,TRBV4-3,CASSQESGSNYGYTF,TGCGCCAGCAGCCAAGAATCGGGCAGTAACTATGGCTACACCTTC
many,TRBJ2-2,-,TRBV9,CATYLEDQRGELFF,TGTGCCACCTATCTGGAAGATCAGCGGGGGGAGCTGTTTTTT
once,TRBJ1-1,-,TRBV18,CASSTNSGESEAFF,TGTGCCAGCTCCACGAACTCCGGGGAGTCTGAAGCTTTCTTT
-,TRBJ2-1,TRBD2,TRBV25-1,CASTGSLGARTSGHNEQFF,TGTGCCAGCACCGGATCTTTGGGGGCGCGTACTAGCGGGCACAATGAGCAGTTCTTC
-,TRBJ1-2,TRBD1,TRBV5-1,CASSPLTGVSSYGYTF,TGCGCCAGCAGCCCCCTTACAGGGGTATCTTCCTATGGCTACACCTTC
-,TRBJ2-3,-,TRBV7-2,CASKKTGTRVGTQYF,TGTGCCAGCAAGAAGACAGGCACGAGGGTCGGTACGCAGTATTTT
-,TRBJ2-1,TRBD1,TRBV11-1,CASSSRDRGINEQFF,TGTGCCAGCAGCTCCCGGGACAGGGGCATCAATGAGCAGTTCTTC
few,TRBJ2-1,-,TRBV2,CASSYREAYNEQFF,TGTGCCAGCAGTTACAGGGAGGCCTACAATGAGCAGTTCTTC
-,TRBJ1-6,-,TRBV20-1,CSASLGGRRPSYNSPLHF,TGCAGTGCTAGTCTCGGGGGGCGACGGCCCTCCTATAATTCACCCCTCCACTTT
-,TRBJ1-6,-,TRBV6-2/TRBV6-3,CASSYDYNSPLHF,TGTGCCAGCAGTTACGACTATAATTCACCCCTCCACTTT
-,TRBJ2-6,-,TRBV19,CASGYTHSRSGANVLTF,TGTGCCAGTGGATACACACACAGCCGCTCTGGGGCCAACGTCCTGACTTTC
few,TRBJ2-3,TRBD1,TRBV18,CASSLNRGARDTQYF,TGTGCCAGCTCACTTAACAGGGGGGCCCGAGATACGCAGTATTTT
-,TRBJ2-5,TRBD2,TRBV7-2,CASSSPGLAARLHEAQYF,TGTGCCAGCAGCTCTCCAGGGCTAGCGGCCCGCCTTCACGAGGCCCAGTACTTC
few,TRBJ2-2,-,TRBV7-2,CASSPLYGGTGELFF,TGTGCCAGCAGCCCCCTTTACGGGGGCACCGGGGAGCTGTTTTTT
few,TRBJ1-5,-,TRBV6-4,CASSEMGNQPQHF,TGTGCCAGCAGTGAAATGGGCAATCAGCCCCAGCATTTT
few,TRBJ2-5,-,TRBV6-5,CASSYMGETQYF,TGTGCCAGCAGTTACATGGGGGAGACCCAGTACTTC
many,TRBJ2-7,-,TRBV9,CASSSPVGVGSYEQYF,TGTGCCAGCAGCTCCCCGGTCGGCGTGGGTTCCTACGAGCAGTACTTC
few,TRBJ2-3,-,TRBV29-1,CSVDSNTDTQYF,TGCAGCGTTGACTCGAACACAGATACGCAGTATTTT
few,TRBJ2-7,-,TRBV29-1,CSVDSWTAGSYEQYF,TGCAGCGTTGATAGTTGGACAGCGGGGTCCTACGAGCAGTACTTC
-,TRBJ1-2,-,TRBV27,CASSPLLGYGYTF,TGTGCCAGCAGCCCCCTTTTAGGCTATGGCTACACCTTC
few,TRBJ2-4,TRBD2,TRBV7-2,CASSLSGGSAKNIQYF,TGTGCCAGCAGCTTAAGCGGGGGTTCAGCCAAAAACATTCAGTACTTC
many,TRBJ2-5,-,TRBV7-2,CASSLMGLQETQYF,TGTGCCAGCAGCTTGATGGGCTTACAAGAGACCCAGTACTTC
-,TRBJ2-2,TRBD1,TRBV24-1,CATRGTESTGELFF,TGTGCCACCAGAGGGACAGAAAGCACCGGGGAGCTGTTTTTT
-,TRBJ2-5,TRBD1,TRBV18,CASSPPGQQETQYF,TGTGCCAGCTCACCACCGGGACAGCAAGAGACCCAGTACTTC
few,TRBJ2-7,-,TRBV13,CASSNSRGSYEQYF,TGTGCCAGCAGCAATTCGAGGGGCTCCTACGAGCAGTACTTC